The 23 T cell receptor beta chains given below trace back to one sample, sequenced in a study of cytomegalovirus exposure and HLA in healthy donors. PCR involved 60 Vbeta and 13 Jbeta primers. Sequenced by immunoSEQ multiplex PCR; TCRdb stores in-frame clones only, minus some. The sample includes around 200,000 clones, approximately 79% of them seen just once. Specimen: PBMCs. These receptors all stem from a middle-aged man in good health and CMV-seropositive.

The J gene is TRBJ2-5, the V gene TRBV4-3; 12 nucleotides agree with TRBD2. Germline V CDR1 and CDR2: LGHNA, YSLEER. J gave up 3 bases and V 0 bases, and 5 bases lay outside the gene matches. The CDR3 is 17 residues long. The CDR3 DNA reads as TGCGCCAGCAGCCAAGAGGCCTGGACTAGCGGGGAAGAGACCCAGTACTTC. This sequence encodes CASSQEAWTSGEETQYF.

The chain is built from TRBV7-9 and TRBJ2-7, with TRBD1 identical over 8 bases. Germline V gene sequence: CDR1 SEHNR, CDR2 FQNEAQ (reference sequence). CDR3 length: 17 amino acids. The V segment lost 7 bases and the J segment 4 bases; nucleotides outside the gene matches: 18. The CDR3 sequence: CASTGQEGYDFGYEQYF. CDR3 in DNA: TGTGCCAGCACGGGACAGGAGGGCTACGATTTCGGGTACGAGCAGTACTTC.

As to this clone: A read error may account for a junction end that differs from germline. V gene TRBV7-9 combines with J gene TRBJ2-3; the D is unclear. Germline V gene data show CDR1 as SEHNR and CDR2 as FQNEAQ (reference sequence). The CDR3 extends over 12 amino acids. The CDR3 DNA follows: TGTTCCAGCTTCAGGTTCACAGATACGCAGTATTTT. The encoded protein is CSSFRFTDTQYF.

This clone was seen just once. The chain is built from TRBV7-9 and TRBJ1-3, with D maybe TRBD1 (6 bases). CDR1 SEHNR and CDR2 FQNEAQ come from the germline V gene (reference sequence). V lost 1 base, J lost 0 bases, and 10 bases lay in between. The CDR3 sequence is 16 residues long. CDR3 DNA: TGTGCCAGCAGCTTAGTACAGGGCAACTCTGGAAACACCATATATTTT. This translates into CASSLVQGNSGNTIYF.

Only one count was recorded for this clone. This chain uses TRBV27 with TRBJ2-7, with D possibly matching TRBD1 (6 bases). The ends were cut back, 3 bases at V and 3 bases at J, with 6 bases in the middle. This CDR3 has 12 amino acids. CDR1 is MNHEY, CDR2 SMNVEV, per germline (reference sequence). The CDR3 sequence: CASSFRGYEQYF. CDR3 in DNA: TGTGCCAGCAGTTTCAGGGGCTACGAGCAGTACTTC.

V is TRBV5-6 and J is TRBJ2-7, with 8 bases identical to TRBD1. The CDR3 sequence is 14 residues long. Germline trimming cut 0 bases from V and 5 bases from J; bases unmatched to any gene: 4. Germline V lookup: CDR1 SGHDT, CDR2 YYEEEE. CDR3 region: CASSLGGQAHEQYF. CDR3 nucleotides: TGTGCCAGCAGCTTGGGGGGACAGGCCCACGAGCAGTACTTC.

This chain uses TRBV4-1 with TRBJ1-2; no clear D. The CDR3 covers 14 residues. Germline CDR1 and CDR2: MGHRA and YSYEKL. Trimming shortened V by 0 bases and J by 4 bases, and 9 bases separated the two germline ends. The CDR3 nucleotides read TGCGCCAGCAGCCAAGATATGGGCCTCTATGGCTACACCTTC. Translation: CASSQDMGLYGYTF.

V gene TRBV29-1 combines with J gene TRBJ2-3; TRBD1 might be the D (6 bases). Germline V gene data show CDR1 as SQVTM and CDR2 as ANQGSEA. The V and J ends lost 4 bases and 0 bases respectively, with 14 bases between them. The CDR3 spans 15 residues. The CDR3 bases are TGCAGCGTTGGGGGGCCGACAGACAGCACAGATACGCAGTATTTT. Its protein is CSVGGPTDSTDTQYF.

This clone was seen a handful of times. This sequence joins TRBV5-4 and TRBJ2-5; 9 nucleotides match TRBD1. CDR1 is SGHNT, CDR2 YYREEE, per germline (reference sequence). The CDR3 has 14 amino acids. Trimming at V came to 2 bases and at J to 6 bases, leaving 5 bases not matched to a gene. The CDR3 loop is CASSLGTGFKTQYF. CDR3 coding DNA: TGTGCCAGCAGCTTAGGGACAGGGTTTAAGACCCAGTACTTC.

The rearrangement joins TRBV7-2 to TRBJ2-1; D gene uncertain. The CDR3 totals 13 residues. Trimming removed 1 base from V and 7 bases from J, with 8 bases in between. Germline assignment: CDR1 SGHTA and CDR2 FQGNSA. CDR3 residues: CASSLGRLNEQFF. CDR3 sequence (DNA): TGTGCCAGCAGCTTAGGGCGGCTAAATGAGCAGTTCTTC.

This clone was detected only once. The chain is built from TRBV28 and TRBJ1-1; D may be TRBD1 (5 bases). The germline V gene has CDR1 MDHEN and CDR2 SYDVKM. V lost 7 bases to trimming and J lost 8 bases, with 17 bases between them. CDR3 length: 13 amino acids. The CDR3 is CASTREGTGEAFF. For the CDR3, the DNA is TGTGCCAGCACCCGGGAGGGAACAGGAGAAGCTTTCTTT.

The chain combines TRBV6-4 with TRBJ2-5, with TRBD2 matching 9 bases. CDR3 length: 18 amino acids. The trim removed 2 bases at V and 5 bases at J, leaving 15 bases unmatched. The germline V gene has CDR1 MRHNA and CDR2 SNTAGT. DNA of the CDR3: TGTGCCAGCAGTGACCCACTACGTAGGCGGGGGGGCAAGGAGACCCAGTACTTC. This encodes CASSDPLRRRGGKETQYF.

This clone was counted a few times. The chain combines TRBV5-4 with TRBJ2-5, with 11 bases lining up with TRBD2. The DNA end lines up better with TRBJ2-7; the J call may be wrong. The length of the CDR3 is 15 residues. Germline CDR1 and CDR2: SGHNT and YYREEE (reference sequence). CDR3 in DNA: TGTGCCAGCAGAGTGGGGGGACTAGCGGACTACGAGCAGTACTTC. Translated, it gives CASRVGGLADYEQYF.

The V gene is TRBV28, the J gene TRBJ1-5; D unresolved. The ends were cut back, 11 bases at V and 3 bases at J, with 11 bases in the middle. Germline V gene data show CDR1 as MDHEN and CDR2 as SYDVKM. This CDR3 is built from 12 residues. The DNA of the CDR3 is TGTGCCGCGGGAAATTTCAATCAGCCCCAGCATTTT. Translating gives CAAGNFNQPQHF.

CDR3 DNA: TGTGCCAGCTCACCACCGCAGGGTACCTACGAGCAGTACTTC. This gives the protein CASSPPQGTYEQYF. The V and J genes are TRBV18 and TRBJ2-7, with D possibly TRBD1 on 5 matching bases. Germline V gives CDR1 KGHSH, CDR2 LQKENI. The CDR3 extends over 14 amino acids. V shed 0 bases and J shed 2 bases, with 8 bases lying between them.

The CDR3 spells CASSLDSCEQYF. Here the CDR3 DNA reads TGTGCCAGCAGCTTAGATAGTTGCGAGCAGTACTTC. The chain joins TRBV11-3 to TRBJ2-7; D unclear. CDR1 and CDR2 (germline): SGHNT, YENEEA. The ends were cut back, 0 bases at V and 6 bases at J, with 6 bases in the middle. The CDR3 loop spans 12 amino acids.

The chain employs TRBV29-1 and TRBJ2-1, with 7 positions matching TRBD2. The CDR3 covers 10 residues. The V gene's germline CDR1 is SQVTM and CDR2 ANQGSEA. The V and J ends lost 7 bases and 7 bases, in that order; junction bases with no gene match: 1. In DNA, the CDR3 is TGCAGCGCCGGGGGGAATGAGCAGTTCTTC. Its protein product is CSAGGNEQFF.

The CDR3 coding sequence is TGTGCCAGCAGTGCCCCTAGCGGGGGGGCTAAAGAGACCCAGTACTTC. Protein sequence: CASSAPSGGAKETQYF. The V call is TRBV28, the J call TRBJ2-5; TRBD2 matches at 12 bases. The ends lost 5 bases at V and 3 bases at J; junction bases unmatched: 7. There are 16 residues in the CDR3. CDR1 and CDR2 (germline): MDHEN, SYDVKM.

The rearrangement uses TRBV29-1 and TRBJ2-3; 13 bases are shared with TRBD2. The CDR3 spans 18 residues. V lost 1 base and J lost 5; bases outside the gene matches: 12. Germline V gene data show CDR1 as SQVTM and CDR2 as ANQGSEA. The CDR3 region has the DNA TGCAGCGTTGAAGCTTTGAGACTAGCGGGGGGCAGGGGAGATACGCAGTATTTT. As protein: CSVEALRLAGGRGDTQYF.

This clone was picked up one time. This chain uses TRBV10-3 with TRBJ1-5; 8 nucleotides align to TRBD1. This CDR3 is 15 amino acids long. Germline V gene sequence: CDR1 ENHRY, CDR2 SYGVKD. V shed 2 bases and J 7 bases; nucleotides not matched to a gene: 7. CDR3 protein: CAISETDRGAQPQHF. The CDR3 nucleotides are TGTGCCATCAGTGAGACCGACAGGGGAGCACAGCCCCAGCATTTT.

This CDR3 is CASSGGASYEQYF. Written as DNA, the CDR3 is TGTGCCAGCAGCGGGGGGGCCTCCTACGAGCAGTACTTC. The J gene is TRBJ2-7, the V gene TRBV7-9, with a possible D match to TRBD2 (7 bases). Germline V CDR1 and CDR2: SEHNR, FQNEAQ (reference sequence). This CDR3 has 13 amino acids. The germline V and J ends were trimmed by 5 bases and 0 bases, with 8 bases remaining between them.

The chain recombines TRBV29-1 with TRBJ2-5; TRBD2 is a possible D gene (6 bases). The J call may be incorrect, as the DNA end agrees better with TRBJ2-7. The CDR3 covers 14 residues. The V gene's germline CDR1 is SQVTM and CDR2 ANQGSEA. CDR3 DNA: TGCAGCGCCGGACGTAGCGGCTACTCCTACGAGCAGTACTTC. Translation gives CSAGRSGYSYEQYF.

This CDR3 is CASSSTGAPGYTF. The CDR3 coding sequence is TGTGCCAGCAGCTCAACAGGGGCTCCGGGCTACACCTTC. The chain combines TRBV7-9 with TRBJ1-2; 7 nucleotides align to TRBD1. The CDR3 is 13 residues long. CDR1 and CDR2 (germline): SEHNR, FQNEAQ (reference sequence). V was pared by 4 bases and J by 8 bases, with 7 bases of the junction left unmatched.